What follows are 11 T cell receptor beta chains derived from one specimen sequenced in a study of cytomegalovirus exposure and HLA in healthy donors. Primers: 60 Vbeta forward and 13 Jbeta reverse. Repertoires were generated with immunoSEQ multiplex PCR, while TCRdb's copy carries only in-frame clones and drops some. This sample has roughly 110,000 clones, with 70% to 85% found just once. The sample was PBMCs. The receptors come from a young woman in good health and CMV-seronegative.

As for this clone: The same CDR3 also results from other DNA sequences found in this sample. The V gene is TRBV18, the J gene TRBJ1-5; 9 nucleotides align to TRBD1. The CDR3 loop spans 14 amino acids. Germline lookup yields CDR1 KGHSH and CDR2 LQKENI. J gave up 5 bases and V 2 bases, and 1 base lay outside the gene matches. CDR3 DNA: TGTGCCAGCTCACCAACAGGGGGCGATCAGCCCCAGCATTTT. Amino acid sequence: CASSPTGGDQPQHF.

The CDR3 loop reads CASSAGSYEQYF. The DNA of the CDR3 is TGTGCCAGCAGTGCGGGCTCCTACGAGCAGTACTTC. The chain has TRBV25-1 and TRBJ2-7; D gene ambiguous. V was trimmed by 4 bases and J by 0 bases, leaving 4 bases between them. The CDR3 is 12 amino acids. CDR1 is MGHDK and CDR2 is SYGVNS in the germline V gene.

The chain employs TRBV28 and TRBJ2-1, with a weak D call TRBD1 (5 bases). This CDR3 region has 16 residues. The V gene's germline CDR1 is MDHEN and CDR2 SYDVKM. Trimming stripped 2 bases from V and 0 bases from J, with 11 bases between. The CDR3 DNA sequence: TGTGCCAGCAGTTTACTAGGGGCGTCCTCCTACAATGAGCAGTTCTTC. It codes for CASSLLGASSYNEQFF.

This clone turned up a few times. The chain links TRBV6-1 to TRBJ2-7; 13 bases fit TRBD2. Germline V lookup: CDR1 MNHNS, CDR2 SASEGT. The CDR3 has 15 residues. With V trimmed by 4 bases and J by 5 bases, 5 bases remained unmatched. The CDR3 region is CASSAGLAGPNEQYV. The CDR3 DNA follows: TGTGCCAGCAGTGCGGGACTAGCGGGGCCAAACGAGCAGTACGTC.

This chain connects TRBV28 to TRBJ1-5; a weak D match, TRBD1 (5 bases). Trimming stripped 7 bases from V and 4 bases from J, with 14 bases between. Germline values: CDR1 MDHEN, CDR2 SYDVKM. This CDR3 comprises 14 residues. Here the CDR3 DNA reads TGTGCCAGCATTCCGACAGAACGAAATCAGCCCCAGCATTTT. It yields the protein CASIPTERNQPQHF.

The J gene is TRBJ1-2, the V gene TRBV21-1; the tabulated D call, TRBD1, remains unverified against the DNA. TRBV21-1 is a listed pseudogene. CDR3 length equals 14 residues. CDR3: CASSPISSGDGYTF. The DNA for the CDR3 is TGTGCCAGCAGCCCAATTTCCTCAGGGGATGGCTACACCTTC.

This rearrangement joins TRBV15 to TRBJ1-5; D is unclear. The germline V and J ends were trimmed by 5 bases and 7 bases, with 12 bases remaining between them. Germline CDR1 and CDR2: LNHNV and YYDKDF (reference sequence). The CDR3 spans 13 residues. The CDR3 region has the DNA TGTGCCACCAGCCCCCCACGCGGACAGCCCCAGCATTTT. This gives the protein CATSPPRGQPQHF.

The rearrangement links TRBV4-2 to TRBJ1-5; the D is unclear. From germline, CDR1 is LGHNA and CDR2 YNFKEQ. CDR3 length: 15 residues. Trimming took off 4 bases at V and 0 bases at J, with 10 bases between the two ends. DNA of the CDR3: TGTGCCAGCAGCCCGGGCCTAGCTAGCAATCAGCCCCAGCATTTT. This translates into CASSPGLASNQPQHF.

The V call is TRBV4-2, the J call TRBJ2-1; D is possibly TRBD2 (6 bases). V gave up 11 bases and J gave up 10 bases, with 21 bases separating them. From germline, CDR1 is LGHNA and CDR2 YNFKEQ. The CDR3 totals 13 residues. The CDR3 nucleotides are TGTGCCTGTTCCCCGGGACTCGATCACGAGCAGTTCTTC. As protein: CACSPGLDHEQFF.

The gene calls are TRBV7-9 and TRBJ1-1; possibly TRBD1 for D (6 bases). Germline V CDR1 and CDR2: SEHNR, FQNEAQ (reference sequence). The germline V and J ends were trimmed by 5 bases and 8 bases, with 15 bases remaining between them. CDR3 length: 13 amino acids. CDR3 bases: TGTGCCAGCAGCCCCGCGGCGGGGGGCGAAGCTTTCTTT. It encodes CASSPAAGGEAFF.

The chain employs TRBV4-2 and TRBJ2-5; maybe TRBD2 (6 bases). This CDR3 is built from 14 residues. The germline V gene encodes CDR1 LGHNA and CDR2 YNFKEQ. V was shortened by 0 bases and J by 5 bases, with 10 bases between the two germline ends. For the CDR3, the DNA is TGTGCCAGCAGCCAAGACGGAGGGCCCGAGACCCAGTACTTC. It translates to CASSQDGGPETQYF.